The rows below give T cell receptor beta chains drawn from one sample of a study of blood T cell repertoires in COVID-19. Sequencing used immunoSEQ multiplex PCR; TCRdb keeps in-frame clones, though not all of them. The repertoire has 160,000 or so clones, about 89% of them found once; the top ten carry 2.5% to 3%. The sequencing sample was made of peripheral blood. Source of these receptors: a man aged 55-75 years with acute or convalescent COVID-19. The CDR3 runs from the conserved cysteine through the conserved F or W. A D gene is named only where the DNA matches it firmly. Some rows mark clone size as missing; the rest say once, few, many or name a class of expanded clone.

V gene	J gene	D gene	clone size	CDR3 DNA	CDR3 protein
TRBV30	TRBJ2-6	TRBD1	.	TGTGCCTGGAGTCCCTCGGGACAGGGGGCTTCTGGGGCCAACGTCCTGACTTTC	CAWSPSGQGASGANVLTF
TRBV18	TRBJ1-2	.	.	TGTGCCAGCTCGTATCAGACAGGACCGGTAAACTATGGCTACACCTTC	CASSYQTGPVNYGYTF
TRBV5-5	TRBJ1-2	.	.	TGTGCCAGCAGCGACACGGGGGGACTTTCCTATGGCTACACCTTC	CASSDTGGLSYGYTF
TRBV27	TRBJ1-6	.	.	TGTGCCAGCAGTTTATGGCAGGGTGGGAATTCACCCCTCCACTTT	CASSLWQGGNSPLHF
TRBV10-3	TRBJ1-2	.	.	TGTGCCATCCAAGAAGGCAGGTATGGCTACACCTTC	CAIQEGRYGYTF
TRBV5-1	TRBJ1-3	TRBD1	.	TGCGCCAGCAGCTCTACAGGGGGCTCTGGAAACACCATATATTTT	CASSSTGGSGNTIYF
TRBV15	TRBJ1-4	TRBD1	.	TGTGCCACCAGCAGAAGGGACAGCGTTAATGAAAAACTGTTTTTT	CATSRRDSVNEKLFF
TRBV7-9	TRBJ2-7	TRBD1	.	TGTGCCAGCAGCTGGGACAGGGATTACGAGCAGTACTTC	CASSWDRDYEQYF
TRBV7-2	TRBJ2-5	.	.	TGTGCCAGCAGCTTGGGCTCTAGCGACGGGACCCAGTACTTC	CASSLGSSDGTQYF
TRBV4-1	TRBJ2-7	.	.	TGCGCCAGCAGCCAAGTGACGATAGCGACCTCAAGTTACGAGCAGTACTTC	CASSQVTIATSSYEQYF
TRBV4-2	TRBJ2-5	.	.	TGTGCCAGCAGCCAAGGGAACGGGGGGCGCCCCGAGACCCAGTACTTC	CASSQGNGGRPETQYF
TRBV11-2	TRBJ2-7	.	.	TGTGCCAGCAGCACACCTTACAACTACGAGCAGTACTTC	CASSTPYNYEQYF
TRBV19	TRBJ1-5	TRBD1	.	TGTGCCACCTCGACCGGGACAGGGGGCAATCAGCCCCAGCATTTT	CATSTGTGGNQPQHF
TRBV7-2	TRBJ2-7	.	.	TGTGCCAGCAGCCAGACAACCTACGAGCAGTACTTC	CASSQTTYEQYF
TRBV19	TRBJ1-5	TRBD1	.	TGTGCCAGTAGGGGGACAGGGGGCAATCAGCCCCAGCATTTT	CASRGTGGNQPQHF
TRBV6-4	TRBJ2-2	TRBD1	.	TGTGCCAGCAGTGACCGATTTCTAGGACAGGGGTCGGCCGGGGAGCTGTTTTTT	CASSDRFLGQGSAGELFF
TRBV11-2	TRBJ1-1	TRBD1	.	TGTGCCAGCAGCTTAGGCGGGACAGAAGGTGAAGCTTTCTTT	CASSLGGTEGEAFF
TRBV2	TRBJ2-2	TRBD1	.	TGTGCCAGCATTGAATCCGGGACAGGGTTGGCCGGGGAGCTGTTTTTT	CASIESGTGLAGELFF
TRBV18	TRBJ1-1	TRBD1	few	TGTGCCAGCTCACCTCCCGGGACAGGGATGAACACTGAAGCTTTCTTT	CASSPPGTGMNTEAFF
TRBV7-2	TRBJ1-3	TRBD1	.	TGTGCCAGCAGCTTACGGACAGGGACTGGAAACACCATATATTTT	CASSLRTGTGNTIYF
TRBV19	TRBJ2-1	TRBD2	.	TGTGCCAGTAGTATCGGGGGGGTATTGGGCAATGAGCAGTTCTTC	CASSIGGVLGNEQFF
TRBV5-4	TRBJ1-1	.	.	TGTGCCAGCAGACCCCCGGGGAGGGCACAGAACACTGAAGCTTTCTTT	CASRPPGRAQNTEAFF
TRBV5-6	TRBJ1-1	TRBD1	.	TGTGCCAGCAGCTTTTACAGGGGAAGGATGAACACTGAAGCTTTCTTT	CASSFYRGRMNTEAFF
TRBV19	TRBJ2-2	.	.	TGTGCCAGTAGTATAGGACAGAACACCGGGGAGCTGTTTTTT	CASSIGQNTGELFF
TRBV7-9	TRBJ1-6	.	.	TGTGCCAGCAGCTACCTACAGGCTCATCAGTCACCCCTCCACTTT	CASSYLQAHQSPLHF
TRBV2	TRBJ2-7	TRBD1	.	TGTGCCAGCAGTGATAGTTACAGGGGGAACGAGCAGTACTTC	CASSDSYRGNEQYF
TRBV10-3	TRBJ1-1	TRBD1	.	TGTGCCATCAGCACGAGGACAGGGAGCACTGAAGCTTTCTTT	CAISTRTGSTEAFF